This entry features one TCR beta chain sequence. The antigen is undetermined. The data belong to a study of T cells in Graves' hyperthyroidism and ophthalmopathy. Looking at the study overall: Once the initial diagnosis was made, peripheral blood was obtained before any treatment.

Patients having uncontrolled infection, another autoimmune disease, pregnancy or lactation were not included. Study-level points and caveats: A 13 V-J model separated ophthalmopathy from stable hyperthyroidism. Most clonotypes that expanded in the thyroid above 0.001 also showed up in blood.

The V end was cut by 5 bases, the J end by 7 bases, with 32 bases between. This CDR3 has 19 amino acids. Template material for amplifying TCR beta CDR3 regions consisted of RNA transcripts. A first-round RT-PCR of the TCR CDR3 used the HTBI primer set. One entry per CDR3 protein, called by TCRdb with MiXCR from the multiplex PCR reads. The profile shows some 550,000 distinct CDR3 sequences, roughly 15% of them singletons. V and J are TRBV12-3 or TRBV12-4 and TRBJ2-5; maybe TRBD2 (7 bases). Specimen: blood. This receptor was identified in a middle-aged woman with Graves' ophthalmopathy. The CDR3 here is CASSQKHWNWRGPEGTQYF. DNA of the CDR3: TGTGCCAGCAGTCAAAAACACTGGAACTGGCGGGGGCCTGAAGGGACCCAGTACTTC.